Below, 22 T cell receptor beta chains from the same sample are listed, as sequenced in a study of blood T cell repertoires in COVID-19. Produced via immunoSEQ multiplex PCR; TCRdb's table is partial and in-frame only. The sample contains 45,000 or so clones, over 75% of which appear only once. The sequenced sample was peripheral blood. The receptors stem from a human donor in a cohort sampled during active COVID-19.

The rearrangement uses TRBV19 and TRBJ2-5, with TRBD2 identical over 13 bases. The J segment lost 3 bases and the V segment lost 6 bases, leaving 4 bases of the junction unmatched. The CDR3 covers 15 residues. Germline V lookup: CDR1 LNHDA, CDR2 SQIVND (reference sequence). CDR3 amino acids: CASSPGLAGEETQYF. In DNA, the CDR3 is TGTGCCAGTAGCCCTGGACTAGCGGGAGAAGAGACCCAGTACTTC.

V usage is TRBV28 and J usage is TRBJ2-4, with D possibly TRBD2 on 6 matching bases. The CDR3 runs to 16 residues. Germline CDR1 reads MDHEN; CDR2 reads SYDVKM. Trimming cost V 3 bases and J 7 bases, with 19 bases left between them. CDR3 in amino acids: CASSFPRLRGGNIQYF. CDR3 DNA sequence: TGTGCCAGCAGTTTTCCCCGGTTGCGGGGCGGGAACATTCAGTACTTC.

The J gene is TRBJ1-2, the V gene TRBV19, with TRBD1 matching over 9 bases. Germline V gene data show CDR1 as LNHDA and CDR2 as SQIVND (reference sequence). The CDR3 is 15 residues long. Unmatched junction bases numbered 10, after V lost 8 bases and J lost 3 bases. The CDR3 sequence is CASANRDRDDYGYTF. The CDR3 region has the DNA TGTGCCAGTGCGAACCGGGACAGGGATGACTATGGCTACACCTTC.

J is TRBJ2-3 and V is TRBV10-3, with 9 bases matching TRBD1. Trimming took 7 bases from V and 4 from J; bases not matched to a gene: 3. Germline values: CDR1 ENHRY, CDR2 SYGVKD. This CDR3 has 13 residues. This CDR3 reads CAIKGQGADTQYF. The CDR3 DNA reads TGTGCCATCAAGGGACAGGGCGCAGATACGCAGTATTTT.

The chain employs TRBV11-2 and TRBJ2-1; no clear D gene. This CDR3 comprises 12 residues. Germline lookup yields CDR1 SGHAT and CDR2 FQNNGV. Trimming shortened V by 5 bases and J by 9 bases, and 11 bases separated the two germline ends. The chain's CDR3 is CASSLRSSEQFF. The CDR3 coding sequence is TGTGCCAGCAGCCTTAGGTCTAGTGAGCAGTTCTTC. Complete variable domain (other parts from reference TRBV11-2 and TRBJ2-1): EAGVAQSPRYKIIEKRQSVAFWCNPISGHATLYWYQQILGQGPKLLIQFQNNGVVDDSQLPKDRFSAERLKGVDSTLKIQPAKLEDSAVYLCASSLRSSEQFFGPGTRLTVL.

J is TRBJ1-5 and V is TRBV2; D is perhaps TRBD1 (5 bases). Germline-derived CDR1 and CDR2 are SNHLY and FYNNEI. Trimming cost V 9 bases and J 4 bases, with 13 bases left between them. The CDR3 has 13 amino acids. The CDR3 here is CASRDQGNQPQHF. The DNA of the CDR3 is TGTGCCAGTAGGGATCAGGGAAATCAGCCCCAGCATTTT.

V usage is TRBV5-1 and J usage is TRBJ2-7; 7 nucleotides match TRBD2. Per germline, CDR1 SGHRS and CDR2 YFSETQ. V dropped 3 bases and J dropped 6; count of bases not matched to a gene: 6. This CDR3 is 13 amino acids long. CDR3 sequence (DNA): TGCGCCAGCAGCTACTCTCCGGGGGGCGAGCAGTACTTC. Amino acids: CASSYSPGGEQYF.

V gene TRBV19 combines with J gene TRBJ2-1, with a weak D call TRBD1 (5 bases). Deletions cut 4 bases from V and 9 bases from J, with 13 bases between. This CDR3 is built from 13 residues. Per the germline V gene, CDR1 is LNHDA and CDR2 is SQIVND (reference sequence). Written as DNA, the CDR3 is TGTGCCAGTAGTAAGGGCTTACAGGCTGAGCAGTTCTTC. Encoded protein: CASSKGLQAEQFF. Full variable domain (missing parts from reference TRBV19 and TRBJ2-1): DGGITQSPKYLFRKEGQNVTLSCEQNLNHDAMYWYRQDPGQGLRLIYYSQIVNDFQKGDIAEGYSVSREKKESFPLTVTSAQKNPTAFYLCASSKGLQAEQFFGPGTRLTVL.

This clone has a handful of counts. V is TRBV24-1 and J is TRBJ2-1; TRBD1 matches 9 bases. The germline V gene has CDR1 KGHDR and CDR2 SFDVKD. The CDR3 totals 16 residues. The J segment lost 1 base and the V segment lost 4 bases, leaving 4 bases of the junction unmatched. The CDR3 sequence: CATSDPTGGSYNEQFF. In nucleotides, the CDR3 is TGTGCCACCAGTGACCCGACAGGGGGGTCCTACAATGAGCAGTTCTTC.

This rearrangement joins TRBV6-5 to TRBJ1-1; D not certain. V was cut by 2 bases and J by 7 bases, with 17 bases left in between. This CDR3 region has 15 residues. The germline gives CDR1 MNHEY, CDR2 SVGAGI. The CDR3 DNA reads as TGTGCCAGCAGTTACCGCGGCGCCCGAAAATTTGAAGCTTTCTTT. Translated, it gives CASSYRGARKFEAFF.

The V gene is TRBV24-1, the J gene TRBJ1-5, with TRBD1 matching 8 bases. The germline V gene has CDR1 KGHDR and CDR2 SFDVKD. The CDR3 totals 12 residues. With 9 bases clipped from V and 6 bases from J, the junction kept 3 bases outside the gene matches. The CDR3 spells CATGQGTQPQHF. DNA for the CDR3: TGTGCCACCGGACAGGGAACTCAGCCCCAGCATTTT.

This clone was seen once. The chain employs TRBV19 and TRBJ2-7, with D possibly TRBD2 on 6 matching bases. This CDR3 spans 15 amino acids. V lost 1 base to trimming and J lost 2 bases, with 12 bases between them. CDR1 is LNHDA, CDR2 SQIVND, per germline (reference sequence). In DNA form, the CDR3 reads TGTGCCAGTAGTATAGGGGAGGACGGGACCTACGAGCAGTACTTC. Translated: CASSIGEDGTYEQYF.

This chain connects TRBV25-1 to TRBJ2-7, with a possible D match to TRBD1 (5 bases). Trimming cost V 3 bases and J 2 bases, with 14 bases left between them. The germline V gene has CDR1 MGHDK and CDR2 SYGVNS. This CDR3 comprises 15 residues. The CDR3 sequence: CASSDRWPGPYEQYF. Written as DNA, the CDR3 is TGTGCCAGCAGTGACCGCTGGCCAGGGCCCTACGAGCAGTACTTC.

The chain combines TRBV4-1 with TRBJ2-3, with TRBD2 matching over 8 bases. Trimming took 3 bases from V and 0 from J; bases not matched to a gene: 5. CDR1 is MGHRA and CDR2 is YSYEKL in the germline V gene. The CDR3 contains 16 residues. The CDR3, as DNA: TGCGCCAGCAGCCAGATAGCGGGACCTAGCACAGATACGCAGTATTTT. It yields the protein CASSQIAGPSTDTQYF.

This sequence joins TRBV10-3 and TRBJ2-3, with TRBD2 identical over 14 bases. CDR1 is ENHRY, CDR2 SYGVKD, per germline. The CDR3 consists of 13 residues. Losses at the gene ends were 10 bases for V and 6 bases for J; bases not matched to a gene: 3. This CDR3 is CASGLAGGDTQYF. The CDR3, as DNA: TGTGCCAGTGGACTAGCGGGAGGTGATACGCAGTATTTT.

CDR3 region: CASSSEASGSLDTEAFF. The CDR3 DNA reads TGTGCCAGCAGTTCGGAGGCTAGCGGGAGTCTTGACACTGAAGCTTTCTTT. This chain joins TRBV2 and TRBJ1-1; no reliable D call. V was trimmed by 5 bases and J by 3 bases, leaving 22 bases between them. CDR3 length equals 17 residues. Germline V gives CDR1 SNHLY, CDR2 FYNNEI.

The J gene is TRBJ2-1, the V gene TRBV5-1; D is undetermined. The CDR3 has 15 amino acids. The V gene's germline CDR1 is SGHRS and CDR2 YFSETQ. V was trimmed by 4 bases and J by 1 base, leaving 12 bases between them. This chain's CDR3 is CASSPVLQSYNEQFF. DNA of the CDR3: TGCGCCAGCAGCCCGGTTCTGCAATCCTACAATGAGCAGTTCTTC.

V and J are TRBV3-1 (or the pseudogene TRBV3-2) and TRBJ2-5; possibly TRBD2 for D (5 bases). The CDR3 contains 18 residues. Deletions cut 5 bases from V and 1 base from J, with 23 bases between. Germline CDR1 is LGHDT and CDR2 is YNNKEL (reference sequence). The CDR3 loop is CASSSKTIFSPIQETQYF. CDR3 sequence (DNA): TGTGCCAGCAGCTCCAAGACTATTTTCTCCCCCATCCAAGAGACCCAGTACTTC.

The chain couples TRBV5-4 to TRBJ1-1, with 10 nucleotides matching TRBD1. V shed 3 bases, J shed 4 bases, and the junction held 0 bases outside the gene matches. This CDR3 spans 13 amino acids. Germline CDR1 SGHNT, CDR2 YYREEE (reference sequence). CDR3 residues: CASSWTGGTEAFF. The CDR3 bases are TGTGCCAGCAGCTGGACAGGGGGCACTGAAGCTTTCTTT.

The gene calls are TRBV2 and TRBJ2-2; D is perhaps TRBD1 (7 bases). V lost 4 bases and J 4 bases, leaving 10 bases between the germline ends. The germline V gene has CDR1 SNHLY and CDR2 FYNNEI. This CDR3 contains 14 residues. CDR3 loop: CASSGRGRTGELFF. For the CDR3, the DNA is TGTGCCAGCAGTGGGAGGGGGCGCACCGGGGAGCTGTTTTTT.

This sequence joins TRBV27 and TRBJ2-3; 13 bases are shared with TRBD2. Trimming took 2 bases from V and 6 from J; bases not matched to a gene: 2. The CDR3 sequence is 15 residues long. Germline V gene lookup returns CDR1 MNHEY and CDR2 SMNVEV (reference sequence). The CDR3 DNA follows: TGTGCCAGCAGTTTAGGACTAGCGGGAGTGGATACGCAGTATTTT. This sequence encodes CASSLGLAGVDTQYF.

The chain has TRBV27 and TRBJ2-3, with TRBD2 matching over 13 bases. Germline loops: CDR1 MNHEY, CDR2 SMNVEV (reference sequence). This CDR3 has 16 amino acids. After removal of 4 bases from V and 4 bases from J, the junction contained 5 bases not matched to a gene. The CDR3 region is CASSSRTSGSPDTQYF. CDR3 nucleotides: TGTGCCAGCAGTTCCCGGACTAGCGGGAGCCCAGATACGCAGTATTTT.